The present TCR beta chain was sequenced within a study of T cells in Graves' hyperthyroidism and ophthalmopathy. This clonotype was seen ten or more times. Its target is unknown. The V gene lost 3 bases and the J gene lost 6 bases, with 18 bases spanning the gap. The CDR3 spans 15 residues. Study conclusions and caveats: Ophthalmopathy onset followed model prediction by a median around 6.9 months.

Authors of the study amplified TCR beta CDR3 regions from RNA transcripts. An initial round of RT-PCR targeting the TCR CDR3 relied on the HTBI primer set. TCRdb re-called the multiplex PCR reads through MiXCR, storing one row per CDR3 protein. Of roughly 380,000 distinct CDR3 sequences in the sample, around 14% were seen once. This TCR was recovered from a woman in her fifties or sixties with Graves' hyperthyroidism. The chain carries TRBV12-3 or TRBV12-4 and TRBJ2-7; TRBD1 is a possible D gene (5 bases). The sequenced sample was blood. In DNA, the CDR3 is TGTGCCAGCAGTTTTAGAAGGGGCGGCATTCTCGAGCAGTACTTC. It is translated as CASSFRRGGILEQYF.